These T cell receptor beta chains were read from a single sample in a study of blood T cell repertoires in COVID-19. Assay used: immunoSEQ multiplex PCR; TCRdb lists only in-frame clones, some missing. Counted here are 360,000 or so clones, nearly 90% occurring once; the ten biggest clones make up 1.5% to 2%. Source material: PBMCs or T cells enriched from blood (not recorded which). The receptors stem from a woman in her thirties who had recovered from COVID-19. The CDR3 runs from the conserved cysteine through the conserved F or W. The D gene is left open where the match is weak. The size field is filled for only some rows; it gives once, few, many or a size class.

>TRBV4-1|once|TRBD1|TRBJ1-2|17
TGCGCCAGCAGCCAAGTTCTCGGACAGGACTATAACTATGGCTACACCTTC
CASSQVLGQDYNYGYTF
>TRBV5-5|few|TRBD1|TRBJ1-2|17
TGTGCCAGCAGCCTTGGACAGGGGGCCCAACTAATCTATGGCTACACCTTC
CASSLGQGAQLIYGYTF
>TRBV29-1|-|-|TRBJ2-5|14
TGCAGCGTTCTGGGGTGGAGCGGTCGGGAGACCCAGTACTTC
CSVLGWSGRETQYF
>TRBV9|-|-|TRBJ1-2|15
TGTGCCAGCAGCGTATGGGGCAGTATTAACTATGGCTACACCTTC
CASSVWGSINYGYTF
>TRBV30|-|TRBD2|TRBJ2-1|16
TGTGCCTGGACCACTAGCGGGAGGGTATTTGGCGATGAGCAGTTCTTC
CAWTTSGRVFGDEQFF
>TRBV7-9|once|-|TRBJ2-2|15
TGTGCCAGCAGCTTATACCGGAGCCAGTCCGGGGAGCTGTTTTTT
CASSLYRSQSGELFF
>TRBV6-5|-|-|TRBJ2-7|14
TGTGCCAGCAGCCAGGATAGGTCTCCCTACGAGCAGTACTTC
CASSQDRSPYEQYF
>TRBV28|-|TRBD2|TRBJ2-1|16
TGTGCCAGCAGTTTAAACGGGCTAGCGGGGTGGGATGAGCAGTTCTTC
CASSLNGLAGWDEQFF
>TRBV3-1/TRBV3-2|-|TRBD1|TRBJ1-2|16
TGTGCCAGCAGCCAAGCCCGCCGGGACAGGCTATATGGCTACACCTTC
CASSQARRDRLYGYTF
>TRBV27|-|-|TRBJ2-2|16
TGTGCCAGCAGTCCCGGCTACGGGACAAACACCGGGGAGCTGTTTTTT
CASSPGYGTNTGELFF
>TRBV15|-|-|TRBJ1-3|16
TGTGCCACCAGCAGAGATCGGGGGAGGTCTGGAAACACCATATATTTT
CATSRDRGRSGNTIYF
>TRBV19|-|TRBD1|TRBJ1-5|16
TGTGCCAGTAGTATCGAGGGACAGGGGGCGAGTCAGCCCCAGCATTTT
CASSIEGQGASQPQHF
>TRBV19|-|TRBD1|TRBJ2-5|15
TGTGCCAGTGAACAGGGGATTGGGGGTTCAGAGACCCAGTACTTC
CASEQGIGGSETQYF
>TRBV19|-|TRBD2|TRBJ2-1|19
TGTGCCAGTAGTATAGCGTCTAGCGGGAGGCGCCAATCATACAATGAGCAGTTCTTC
CASSIASSGRRQSYNEQFF
>TRBV5-1|-|-|TRBJ1-4|14
TGCGCCAGCAGCCGACAGGAGAGAGATGAAAAACTGTTTTTT
CASSRQERDEKLFF
>TRBV7-3|-|-|TRBJ1-5|15
TGTGCCAGCAGCTTAACGGTAGAAGGGGTTCAGCCCCAGCATTTT
CASSLTVEGVQPQHF
>TRBV2|-|-|TRBJ2-7|12
TGTGCCAGCAGGGGACTTTCCTACGAGCAGTACTTC
CASRGLSYEQYF
>TRBV7-6|-|-|TRBJ1-2|14
TGTGCCAGCAGCCGCACGGGAGGGTCGTATGGCTACACCTTC
CASSRTGGSYGYTF
>TRBV14|-|TRBD1|TRBJ2-7|15
TGTGCCAGCAGCGCGGGACAGGGTAGGTCCTACGAGCAGTACTTC
CASSAGQGRSYEQYF
>TRBV10-3|-|TRBD2|TRBJ2-5|17
TGTGCCATCAGTGAGTCGGTTGTAGCGGGGCGTCAAGAGACCCAGTACTTC
CAISESVVAGRQETQYF
>TRBV9|-|-|TRBJ1-1|14
TGTGCCAGCAGCGCTTCCCCTTTGAACACTGAAGCTTTCTTT
CASSASPLNTEAFF
>TRBV7-2|-|-|TRBJ1-2|13
TGTGCCAGCAGCTCGGTTACACAGGGAGGCTACACCTTC
CASSSVTQGGYTF
>TRBV5-4|few|-|TRBJ2-1|13
TGTGCCAGGGGAACAGGGCCATACAATGAGCAGTTCTTC
CARGTGPYNEQFF
>TRBV12-5|-|-|TRBJ1-1|13
TGTGCTAGTGGCTTAATTTCGAACACTGAAGCTTTCTTT
CASGLISNTEAFF
>TRBV10-3|-|TRBD2|TRBJ2-5|14
TGTGCCATCAGCGCTAGCGGGGGGGGAGAGACCCAGTACTTC
CAISASGGGETQYF
>TRBV5-1|-|TRBD1|TRBJ2-1|15
TGCGCCAGCAGCTTGGTCCGGACAGGGGGTAATGAGCAGTTCTTC
CASSLVRTGGNEQFF
>TRBV2|-|-|TRBJ1-6|14
TGTGCCAGCACTCCACGGGGTAGCAATTCACCCCTCCACTTT
CASTPRGSNSPLHF
>TRBV5-5|-|-|TRBJ1-5|16
TGTGCCAGCAGTGGGAGATCGGGGATCCGCAATCAGCCCCAGCATTTT
CASSGRSGIRNQPQHF
>TRBV5-1|-|TRBD1|TRBJ2-1|16
TGCGCCAGCAGCTTGTGGGGCGGACAGGGGTCAATAACGAAGTTCTTC
CASSLWGGQGSITKFF
>TRBV7-2|-|TRBD1|TRBJ1-2|15
TGTGCCAGCAGCTTAGCTGCAGGGGGTGACTATGGCTACACCTTC
CASSLAAGGDYGYTF
>TRBV5-8|-|TRBD2|TRBJ2-2|17
TGTGCCAGCAGCTCTGGTCTCCGCGGGGGAGGTGTAGGGGAGCTGTTTTTT
CASSSGLRGGGVGELFF
>TRBV4-3|-|TRBD1|TRBJ1-6|18
TGCGCCAGCAGCCAAGATCTAATTGGGTCGACAGGGCGGTCACCCCTCCACTTT
CASSQDLIGSTGRSPLHF
>TRBV3-1/TRBV3-2|-|TRBD2|TRBJ2-7|16
TGTGCCAGCAGCCAAGGCGGCGGGGGGGCCTGGTACGAGCAGTACTTC
CASSQGGGGAWYEQYF
>TRBV2|-|TRBD1|TRBJ1-4|15
TGTGCCAGCAGACCGAGGACAGGAGTTAATGAAAAACTGTTTTTT
CASRPRTGVNEKLFF
>TRBV27|-|-|TRBJ1-1|14
TGTGCCAGCAGTCCTGGACTCCTGAACACTGAAGCTTTCTTT
CASSPGLLNTEAFF